What follows describes a single T cell receptor (beta chain). Sequencing used immunoSEQ multiplex PCR; TCRdb keeps in-frame clones, though not all of them. The sample has about 2.4 million clones, 80% to 95% seen once; the top ten hold 0.36%. The entry originates in a study of shared clonotypes between healthy human individuals. The ends lost 4 bases at V and 0 bases at J; junction bases unmatched: 5. Germline V gene lookup returns CDR1 MRHNA and CDR2 SNTAGT. The CDR3 consists of 16 residues. The sample was naive CD4+ T cells from PBMCs. Described subset: CD45RA+ positively selected. The rearrangement uses TRBV6-4 and TRBJ2-1; 8 bases line up with TRBD2. This clonotype originated in a man between 18 and 35 years old in good health. Some clones in this sample may be carry-over from other donors' samples. The CDR3 region has the DNA TGTGCCAGCAGTGGTCTAAGCGGGAGCTCCTACAATGAGCAGTTCTTC. It encodes CASSGLSGSSYNEQFF.